A selection of T cell receptor beta chains follows, all from one sample in a study of blood T cell repertoires in COVID-19. Sequenced by immunoSEQ multiplex PCR; TCRdb stores in-frame clones only, minus some. The table lists about 160,000 clones, about 85% of them singletons. The sequencing input was peripheral blood. These receptors came from a man aged 80 or over with COVID-19, enrolled during active disease. The CDR3 runs from the conserved cysteine through the conserved F or W. Fields, in order: J gene, V gene, D gene, clone size, CDR3 DNA, CDR3 protein. D genes are given only for firm matches. Clone size is stated in some rows and not others, as once, few, many or a class when expanded.

TRBJ1-4 TRBV19 TRBD1 - TGTGCCAGTAGGCCGGACAGGTGGGAGACGAGTGAAAAACTGTTTTTT CASRPDRWETSEKLFF
TRBJ2-5 TRBV7-6 TRBD2 - TGTGCCAGCAGCCCGGTCGGACTAGCGGGGGCCCAAGAGACCCAGTACTTC CASSPVGLAGAQETQYF
TRBJ1-2 TRBV5-1 TRBD1 - TGCGCCAGCAGCTCCGCCGGGACAGGTTATGGCTACACCTTC CASSSAGTGYGYTF
TRBJ1-2 TRBV5-4 - - TGTGCCAGCAGCTTGGGGGGCACCCCCCTCGGAGGCTACACCTTC CASSLGGTPLGGYTF
TRBJ1-1 TRBV3-1/TRBV3-2 - - TGTGCCAGCAGCCAAGTGGGGGCTGGTGAAGCTTTCTTT CASSQVGAGEAFF
TRBJ1-1 TRBV11-3 - once TGTGCCAGCAGCTTAGGAGGCGGCAGTTTGAACACTGAAGCTTTCTTT CASSLGGGSLNTEAFF
TRBJ2-2 TRBV19 - - TGTGCCAGTAGTATATGGACTTCGAACACCGGGGAGCTGTTTTTT CASSIWTSNTGELFF
TRBJ2-5 TRBV24-1 - - TGTGCCACCAGTGGAAGACAGGAGGAAGAGACCCAGTACTTC CATSGRQEEETQYF
TRBJ2-3 TRBV10-3 - - TGTGCCATCAGCGGTTCTTCAGATACGCAGTATTTT CAISGSSDTQYF
TRBJ1-2 TRBV5-4 TRBD1 - TGTGCCAGCAGCTCGAACCGGGACAGGGTCGGTGGGGGCTACACCTTC CASSSNRDRVGGGYTF
TRBJ2-7 TRBV11-3 TRBD1 - TGTGCCAGCAGCTTTGGAAGACAGGGGTTCGAGCAGTACTTC CASSFGRQGFEQYF
TRBJ2-2 TRBV6-5 - - TGTGCCAGCAGTTCACGGGGCGGGGAGCTGTTTTTT CASSSRGGELFF
TRBJ1-5 TRBV6-1 TRBD1 few TGTGCCAGCAGTGAAGTCGGGACAGACAATCAGCCCCAGCATTTT CASSEVGTDNQPQHF
TRBJ1-2 TRBV27 TRBD1 - TGTGCCAGCAGCCCCCGGGACAGGCCCTATGGCTACACCTTC CASSPRDRPYGYTF
TRBJ1-3 TRBV6-5 TRBD1 few TGTGCCAGCGACAGGGATCCAGGAAACACCATATATTTT CASDRDPGNTIYF